This paragraph reports one T cell receptor beta chain. This entry comes from a study of metastatic and nonmetastatic thyroid tumors. At the level of the study: Malignant thyroid and benign thyroid patients provided blood and tumor or nodule tissue whose repertoires were compared.

TCRdb re-analyzed the PCR reads through MiXCR. This table has 25,000 to 35,000 clones, 3.5% to 5% appearing once. No treatment of any kind had been given to any patient before thyroid surgery. The CDR3 sequence is 17 residues long. The germline V and J ends were trimmed by 6 bases and 4 bases, with 22 bases remaining between them. Germline CDR1 MNHNS, CDR2 SASEGT. The sequencing sample was made of blood. The source of this sequence is a female donor with papillary thyroid cancer or a benign thyroid nodule (not recorded which). Some clones in this sample may be carry-over from other donors' samples. V is TRBV6-1 and J is TRBJ1-3, with D tentatively TRBD1 (5 bases). The CDR3 protein is CASRGTSGRGAGNTIYF. The CDR3 nucleotides are TGTGCCAGCAGAGGGACTAGCGGGAGGGGCGCCGGAAACACCATATATTTT.